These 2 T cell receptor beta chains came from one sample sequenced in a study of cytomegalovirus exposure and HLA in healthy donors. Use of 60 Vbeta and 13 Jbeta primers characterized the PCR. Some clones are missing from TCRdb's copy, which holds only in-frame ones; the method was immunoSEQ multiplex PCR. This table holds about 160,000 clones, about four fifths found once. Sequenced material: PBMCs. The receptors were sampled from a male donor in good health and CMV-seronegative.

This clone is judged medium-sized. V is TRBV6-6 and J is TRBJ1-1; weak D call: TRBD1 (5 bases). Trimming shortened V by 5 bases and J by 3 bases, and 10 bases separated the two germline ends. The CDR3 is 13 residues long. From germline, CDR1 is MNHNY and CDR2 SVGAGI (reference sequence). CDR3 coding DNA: TGTGCCAGCAGTGACCCGGGGGACACTGAAGCTTTCTTT. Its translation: CASSDPGDTEAFF.

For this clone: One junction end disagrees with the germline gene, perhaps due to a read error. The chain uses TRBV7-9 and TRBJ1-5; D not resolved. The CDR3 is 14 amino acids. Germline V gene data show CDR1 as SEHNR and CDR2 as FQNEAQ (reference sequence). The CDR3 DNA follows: TGTTCCAGCAGCTTTCTTGGGGAGAGTCAGCCCCAGCATTTT. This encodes CSSSFLGESQPQHF.